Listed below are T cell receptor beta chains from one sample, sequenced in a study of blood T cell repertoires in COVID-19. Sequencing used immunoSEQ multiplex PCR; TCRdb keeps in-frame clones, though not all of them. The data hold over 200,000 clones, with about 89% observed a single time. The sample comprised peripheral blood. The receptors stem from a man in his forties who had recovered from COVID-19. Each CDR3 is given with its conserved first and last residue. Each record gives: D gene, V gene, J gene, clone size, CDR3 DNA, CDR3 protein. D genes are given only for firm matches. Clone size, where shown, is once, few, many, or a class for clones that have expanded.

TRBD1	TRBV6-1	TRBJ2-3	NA	TGTGCCAGCAGTGGGAGGACAGGGCTTACTAGCACAGATACGCAGTATTTT	CASSGRTGLTSTDTQYF
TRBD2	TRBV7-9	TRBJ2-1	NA	TGTGCCAGCAGCTCGACCGCTGGGACTAGCGATGAGCAGTTCTTC	CASSSTAGTSDEQFF
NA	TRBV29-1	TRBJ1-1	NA	TGCAGCGTGGCGAACACTGAAGCTTTCTTT	CSVANTEAFF
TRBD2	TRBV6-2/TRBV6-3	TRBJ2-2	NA	TGTGCCAGCAGCCTTAGCGGGGGACCGAACACCGGGGAGCTGTTTTTT	CASSLSGGPNTGELFF
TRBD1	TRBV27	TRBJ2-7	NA	TGTGCCAGCAGCCTCGGGACAGGGAAAGCATACGAGCAGTACTTC	CASSLGTGKAYEQYF
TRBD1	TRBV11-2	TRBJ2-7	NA	TGTGCCAGCAGCTTAGAGGGACAGCAATGGTACGAGCAGTACTTC	CASSLEGQQWYEQYF
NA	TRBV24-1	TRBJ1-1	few	TGTGCCACCAGTGACTCATACAATCAGGGTATGAGCACTGAAGCTTTCTTT	CATSDSYNQGMSTEAFF
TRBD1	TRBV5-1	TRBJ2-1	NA	TGCGCCAGCAGCTTGGATATGGGACAGGGGACTCTTGAGCAGTTCTTC	CASSLDMGQGTLEQFF
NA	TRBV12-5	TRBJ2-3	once	TGTGCTAGTGGTCGAGGTTCAAGCACAGATACGCAGTATTTT	CASGRGSSTDTQYF
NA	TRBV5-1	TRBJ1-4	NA	TGCGCCAGCCGACCAGGCGTTTCAACTAATGAAAAACTGTTTTTT	CASRPGVSTNEKLFF
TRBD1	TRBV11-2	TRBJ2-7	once	TGTGCCAGCAGCGGGAACGGAGCCGGGACAGGGGAGAGGGCCTACGAGCAGTACTTC	CASSGNGAGTGERAYEQYF
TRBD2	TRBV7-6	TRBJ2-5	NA	TGTGCCAGCAGCTTAGAACCCCCGCCCCTAGCGGGAGTGGAGACCCAGTACTTC	CASSLEPPPLAGVETQYF
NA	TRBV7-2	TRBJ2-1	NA	TGTGCCAGCAGGGGACTTGCATTAGAGGAGCAGTTCTTC	CASRGLALEEQFF
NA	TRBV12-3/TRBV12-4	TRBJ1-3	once	TGTGCCAGCACCCAGCGCGGAAACACCATATATTTT	CASTQRGNTIYF
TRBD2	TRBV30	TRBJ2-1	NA	TGTGCCTGGACCAGGACTAGCGGGACCATCCTCGATGAGCAGTTCTTC	CAWTRTSGTILDEQFF
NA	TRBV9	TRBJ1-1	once	TGTGCCAGCAGCGGGGGGGCTGAAGCTTTCTTT	CASSGGAEAFF
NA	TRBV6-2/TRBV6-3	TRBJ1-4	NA	TGTGCCAGCAGCAATACGGACATTTCAACTAATGAAAAACTGTTTTTT	CASSNTDISTNEKLFF
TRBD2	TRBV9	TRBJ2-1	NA	TGTGCCAGCAGCGTAGGGAGTAGCGGGATCCACAATGAGCAGTTCTTC	CASSVGSSGIHNEQFF
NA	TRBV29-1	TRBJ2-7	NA	TGCAGCATTCAATATAGCTCCTACGAGCAGTACTTC	CSIQYSSYEQYF
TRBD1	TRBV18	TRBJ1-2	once	TGTGCCAGCTCACAAGCTAGAAATGACAGGGGTGGCTACACCTTC	CASSQARNDRGGYTF
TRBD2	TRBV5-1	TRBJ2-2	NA	TGCGCCAGCAGCGTCCAGGGACTAGCTCTCACCGGGGAGCTGTTTTTT	CASSVQGLALTGELFF